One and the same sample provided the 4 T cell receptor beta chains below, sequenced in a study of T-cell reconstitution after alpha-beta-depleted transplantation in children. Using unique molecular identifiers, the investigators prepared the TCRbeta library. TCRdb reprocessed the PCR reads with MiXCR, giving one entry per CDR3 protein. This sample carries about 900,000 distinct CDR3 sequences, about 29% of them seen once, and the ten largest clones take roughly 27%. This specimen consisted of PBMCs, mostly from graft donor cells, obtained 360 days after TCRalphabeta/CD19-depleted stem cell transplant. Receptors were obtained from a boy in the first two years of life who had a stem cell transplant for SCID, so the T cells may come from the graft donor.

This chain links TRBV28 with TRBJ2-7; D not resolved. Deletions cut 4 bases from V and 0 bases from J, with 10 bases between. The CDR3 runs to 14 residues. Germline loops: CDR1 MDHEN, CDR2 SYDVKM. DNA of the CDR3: TGTGCCAGCAGTTCTTCTCCCTCCTCCTACGAGCAGTACTTC. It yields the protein CASSSSPSSYEQYF.

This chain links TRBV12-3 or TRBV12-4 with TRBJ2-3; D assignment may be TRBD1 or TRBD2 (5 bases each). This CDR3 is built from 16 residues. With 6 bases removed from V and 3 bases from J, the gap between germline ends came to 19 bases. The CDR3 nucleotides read TGTGCCAGCAGCTCCCTCGAGGGGAAGCGGACAGATACGCAGTATTTT. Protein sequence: CASSSLEGKRTDTQYF.

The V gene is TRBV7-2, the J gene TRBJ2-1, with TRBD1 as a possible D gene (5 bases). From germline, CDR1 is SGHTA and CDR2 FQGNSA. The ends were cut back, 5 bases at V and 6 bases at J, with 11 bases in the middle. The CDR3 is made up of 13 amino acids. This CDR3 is CASSPGRGNEQFF. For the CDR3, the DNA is TGTGCCAGCAGCCCGGGTAGGGGCAATGAGCAGTTCTTC.

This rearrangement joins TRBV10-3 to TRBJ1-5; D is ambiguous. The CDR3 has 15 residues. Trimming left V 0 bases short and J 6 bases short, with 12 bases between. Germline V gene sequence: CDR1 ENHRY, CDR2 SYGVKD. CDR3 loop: CAISESWGLAQPQHF. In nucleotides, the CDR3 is TGTGCCATCAGTGAGTCCTGGGGTTTGGCTCAGCCCCAGCATTTT.